This entry lists 9 T cell receptor beta chains sequenced from one sample in a study of blood T cell repertoires in COVID-19. Some clones are missing from TCRdb's copy, which holds only in-frame ones; the method was immunoSEQ multiplex PCR. The sample lists 300,000 or so clones; about 85% were seen once. The sequencing sample was made of PBMCs or T cells enriched from blood (not recorded which). The receptor set was obtained from a woman aged 30 to 39 who had recovered from COVID-19.

Here the CDR3 DNA reads TGTGCCAGCAGCTCGGCTATCGGGACAGACCTACCTGAAGCTTTCTTT. Its translation: CASSSAIGTDLPEAFF. The chain joins TRBV5-4 to TRBJ1-1; TRBD1 matches at 7 bases. Germline V gene sequence: CDR1 SGHNT, CDR2 YYREEE (reference sequence). This CDR3 region has 16 residues. Trimming took 3 bases from V and 6 from J; bases not matched to a gene: 14.

This chain connects TRBV4-2 to TRBJ2-5, with TRBD2 identical over 10 bases. There are 17 residues in the CDR3. Per the germline V gene, CDR1 is LGHNA and CDR2 is YNFKEQ. V lost 0 bases and J lost 2; bases outside the gene matches: 6. The CDR3 spells CASSQDFLAGDQETQYF. The CDR3 nucleotides are TGTGCCAGCAGCCAAGATTTCCTAGCGGGGGATCAAGAGACCCAGTACTTC.

The V call is TRBV7-3, the J call TRBJ1-5; D remains ambiguous. Trimming stripped 3 bases from V and 4 bases from J, with 7 bases between. Germline V gene lookup returns CDR1 SGHTA and CDR2 FQGTGA. The CDR3 runs 13 residues. The CDR3 DNA reads TGTGCCAGCAGCTTGGGCAGAAATCAGCCCCAGCATTTT. Translated, it gives CASSLGRNQPQHF.

The chain has TRBV19 and TRBJ1-5; D may be TRBD1 (6 bases). The germline gives CDR1 LNHDA, CDR2 SQIVND (reference sequence). Trimming removed 6 bases from V and 8 bases from J, with 17 bases in between. The CDR3 spans 14 residues. The CDR3, as DNA: TGTGCCAGTAGCCCGACAGGTGGGGGGGAGCCCCAGCATTTT. Its translation: CASSPTGGGEPQHF.

This clone was observed a handful of times. This chain joins TRBV7-3 and TRBJ1-3; D call uncertain. The germline CDR1 and CDR2 sequences are SGHTA and FQGTGA. This CDR3 has 13 amino acids. V dropped 5 bases and J dropped 4 bases, with 9 bases sitting between them. CDR3 loop: CASSNLAGNTIYF. The CDR3 nucleotides are TGTGCCAGCAGCAACCTAGCCGGAAACACCATATATTTT.

This clone was observed a single time. The chain joins TRBV7-9 to TRBJ1-2; D may be TRBD1 (5 bases). Germline CDR1 is SEHNR and CDR2 is FQNEAQ (reference sequence). The CDR3 runs to 14 residues. V lost 3 bases and J 8 bases, leaving 16 bases between the germline ends. CDR3 in amino acids: CASSFLLGEGGYTF. CDR3 DNA sequence: TGTGCCAGCAGCTTTCTTCTGGGGGAGGGCGGCTACACCTTC. The full variable domain, with the rest looked up from reference TRBV7-9 and TRBJ1-2, is DTGVSQNPRHKITKRGQNVTFRCDPISEHNRLYWYRQTLGQGPEFLTYFQNEAQLEKSRLLSDRFSAERPKGSFSTLEIQRTEQGDSAMYLCASSFLLGEGGYTFGSGTRLTVV.

This chain links TRBV6-5 with TRBJ2-5; the D is unclear. The CDR3 totals 10 residues. Germline V CDR1 and CDR2: MNHEY, SVGAGI. Trimming took 6 bases from V and 5 from J, leaving 4 bases between them. The CDR3 DNA is TGTGCCAGCAGCCGGGAGACCCAGTACTTC. Amino acids: CASSRETQYF.

Only one count was recorded for this clone. The V gene is TRBV15, the J gene TRBJ1-2; no clear D. The CDR3 covers 12 residues. The germline V gene encodes CDR1 LNHNV and CDR2 YYDKDF (reference sequence). Deletions cut 5 bases from V and 8 bases from J, with 12 bases between. CDR3 residues: CATSRENWGYTF. The CDR3 coding sequence is TGTGCCACCAGCCGGGAAAATTGGGGCTACACCTTC.

The rearrangement uses TRBV5-4 and TRBJ1-2; 7 bases line up with TRBD1. V was clipped by 6 bases and J by 3 bases; unmatched bases: 11. CDR1 and CDR2 (germline): SGHNT, YYREEE (reference sequence). This CDR3 is 15 amino acids long. In DNA form, the CDR3 reads TGTGCCAGCAACTTTCGAGGGGGCTCTGACTATGGCTACACCTTC. Its protein is CASNFRGGSDYGYTF. The full variable domain, in which reference TRBV5-4 and TRBJ1-2 provide the parts outside the CDR3, is ETGVTQSPTHLIKTRGQQVTLRCSSQSGHNTVSWYQQALGQGPQFIFQYYREEENGRGNFPPRFSGLQFPNYSSELNVNALELDDSALYLCASNFRGGSDYGYTFGSGTRLTVV.